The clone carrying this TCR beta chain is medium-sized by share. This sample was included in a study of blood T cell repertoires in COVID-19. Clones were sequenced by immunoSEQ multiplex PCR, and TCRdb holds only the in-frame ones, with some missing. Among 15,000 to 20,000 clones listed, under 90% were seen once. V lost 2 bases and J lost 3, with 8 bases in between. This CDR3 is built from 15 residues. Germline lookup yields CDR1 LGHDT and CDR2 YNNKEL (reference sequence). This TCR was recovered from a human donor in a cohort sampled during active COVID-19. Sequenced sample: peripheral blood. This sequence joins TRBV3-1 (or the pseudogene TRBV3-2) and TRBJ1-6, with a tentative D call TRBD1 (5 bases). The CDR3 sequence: CASSQTGLYNSPLHF. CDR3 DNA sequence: TGTGCCAGCAGCCAAACAGGCCTCTATAATTCACCCCTCCACTTT.